The 27 T cell receptor beta chains in this list originate from one sample, sequenced in a study of blood T cell repertoires in COVID-19. Using immunoSEQ multiplex PCR, the repertoire was profiled, and TCRdb retains in-frame clones only, with some absent. Among around 94,000 clones listed, more than 85% were seen once. Material for sequencing was peripheral blood. The receptors derive from a man aged 50 to 60 with active or convalescent COVID-19.

The genes are TRBV5-6 and TRBJ2-6, with 8 bases lining up with TRBD1. Germline V gives CDR1 SGHDT, CDR2 YYEEEE. Losses at the gene ends were 4 bases for V and 4 bases for J; bases not matched to a gene: 13. The CDR3 totals 18 residues. CDR3 DNA: TGTGCCAGCAGCCGGGGACAGGCCCCTGAATCCGGGGCCAACGTCCTGACTTTC. Translated: CASSRGQAPESGANVLTF.

The V gene is TRBV10-1, the J gene TRBJ2-2, with a weak D call TRBD1 (6 bases). Trimming removed 2 bases at V and 6 bases at J, with 13 bases between. The germline V gene encodes CDR1 WNHNN and CDR2 SYGVQD (reference sequence). The CDR3 runs to 15 residues. CDR3 nucleotides: TGCGCCAGCAGTGAGAACAGGGATGGGGCCGGGGAGCTGTTTTTT. This sequence encodes CASSENRDGAGELFF.

The rearrangement links TRBV10-3 to TRBJ1-2; TRBD1 might be the D (5 bases). V lost 4 bases, J lost 8 bases, and 20 bases lay in between. Germline V gene sequence: CDR1 ENHRY, CDR2 SYGVKD. The CDR3 spans 15 residues. The CDR3, as DNA: TGTGCCATCAGTGGGGGGGACTGGGCTGCAGAGGGCTACACCTTC. Encoded protein: CAISGGDWAAEGYTF.

This rearrangement joins TRBV28 to TRBJ1-4; 12 bases match TRBD1. The V segment lost 3 bases and the J segment 11 bases; nucleotides outside the gene matches: 7. From germline, CDR1 is MDHEN and CDR2 SYDVKM. The CDR3 is 15 residues long. The CDR3 loop reads CASSFGDRGLEKLFF. CDR3 nucleotides: TGTGCCAGCAGTTTTGGGGACAGGGGGCTAGAGAAACTGTTTTTT.

Only one count was recorded for this clone. The rearrangement links TRBV10-3 to TRBJ2-2; 7 nucleotides match TRBD2. Per germline, CDR1 ENHRY and CDR2 SYGVKD. The CDR3 runs 15 residues. V dropped 4 bases and J dropped 6; count of bases not matched to a gene: 8. The CDR3 is CAISGPFRGAGELFF. The CDR3, as DNA: TGTGCCATCAGTGGGCCCTTCCGGGGGGCCGGGGAGCTGTTTTTT.

This rearrangement joins TRBV7-2 to TRBJ1-3, with a tentative D call TRBD1 (5 bases). The CDR3 contains 15 residues. CDR1 SGHTA and CDR2 FQGNSA come from the germline V gene. Trimming took off 1 base at V and 4 bases at J, with 11 bases between the two ends. The CDR3 region is CASSLGVGGGNTIYF. The CDR3 coding sequence is TGTGCCAGCAGCTTAGGCGTCGGGGGAGGAAACACCATATATTTT.

The V and J genes are TRBV14 and TRBJ2-1; 8 positions agree with TRBD2. The CDR3 length is 15 residues. With 2 bases clipped from V and 7 bases from J, the junction kept 7 bases outside the gene matches. The germline gives CDR1 SGHDN, CDR2 FVKESK. CDR3 loop: CASSQSGLVRNEQFF. In DNA form, the CDR3 reads TGTGCCAGCAGCCAATCGGGACTAGTAAGGAATGAGCAGTTCTTC.

This clone was observed once. V gene TRBV11-3 combines with J gene TRBJ2-7, with 7 bases lining up with TRBD1. Trimming cost V 1 base and J 5 bases; bases outside gene matches: 5. The CDR3 is 14 amino acids. Germline V gene data show CDR1 as SGHNT and CDR2 as YENEEA. The CDR3 loop is CASSLGLTGDEQYV. The CDR3 DNA reads TGTGCCAGCAGCTTAGGTCTAACAGGGGACGAGCAGTACGTC.

The chain has TRBV18 and TRBJ1-1; possible D gene TRBD1, 5 bases. The CDR3 loop spans 13 amino acids. V lost 2 bases and J lost 6, with 10 bases in between. Germline CDR1 and CDR2: KGHSH and LQKENI. In DNA, the CDR3 is TGTGCCAGCTCACCAACAGGCGTTCCTGAAGCTTTCTTT. This translates into CASSPTGVPEAFF. Drawing the rest from reference TRBV18 and TRBJ1-1, the complete variable domain is NAGVMQNPRHLVRRRGQEARLRCSPMKGHSHVYWYRQLPEEGLKFMVYLQKENIIDESGMPKERFSAEFPKEGPSILRIQQVVRGDSAAYFCASSPTGVPEAFFGQGTRLTVV.

This rearrangement joins TRBV11-3 to TRBJ2-1; D possibly corresponds to TRBD2 (5 bases). V dropped 1 base and J dropped 0 bases, with 16 bases sitting between them. The CDR3 contains 18 residues. The germline CDR1 and CDR2 sequences are SGHNT and YENEEA. In nucleotides, the CDR3 is TGTGCCAGCAGCTTAGCCTCAGACTCTGGGAGCTCCTACAATGAGCAGTTCTTC. Protein product: CASSLASDSGSSYNEQFF.

The CDR3 sequence: CASSVETGTGNTIYF. CDR3 bases: TGTGCCAGCAGCGTAGAGACAGGGACTGGAAACACCATATATTTT. V gene TRBV9 combines with J gene TRBJ1-3, with 7 bases aligning to TRBD1. CDR1 and CDR2 (germline): SGDLS, YYNGEE. The CDR3 is 15 amino acids. After removal of 0 bases from V and 2 bases from J, the junction contained 2 bases not matched to a gene. Full variable domain (missing parts from reference TRBV9 and TRBJ1-3): DSGVTQTPKHLITATGQRVTLRCSPRSGDLSVYWYQQSLDQGLQFLIQYYNGEERAKGNILERFSAQQFPDLHSELNLSSLELGDSALYFCASSVETGTGNTIYFGEGSWLTVV.

This chain joins TRBV10-1 and TRBJ2-2; 9 nucleotides line up with TRBD1. Germline values: CDR1 WNHNN, CDR2 SYGVQD (reference sequence). There are 15 residues in the CDR3. V trimming: 6 bases; J trimming: 3 bases; junction bases outside the gene matches: 5. This CDR3 is CASSPRTGDTGELFF. The CDR3 DNA reads as TGCGCCAGCAGCCCTAGGACAGGGGACACCGGGGAGCTGTTTTTT.

The CDR3 DNA reads as TGTGCCACCACCTCTGGACAGGGGTACACTGAAGCTTTCTTT. It translates to CATTSGQGYTEAFF. V is TRBV15 and J is TRBJ1-1; TRBD1 agrees at 9 bases. CDR1 is LNHNV, CDR2 YYDKDF, per germline (reference sequence). This CDR3 has 14 residues. The J segment lost 3 bases and the V segment lost 7 bases, leaving 6 bases of the junction unmatched.

The table lists this clone with a few counts. The CDR3 reads CASSKRSGGQETQYF. DNA for the CDR3: TGTGCCAGCAGTAAGCGTAGCGGGGGGCAAGAGACCCAGTACTTC. This chain connects TRBV2 to TRBJ2-5, with 10 bases identical to TRBD2. Germline V gene sequence: CDR1 SNHLY, CDR2 FYNNEI. The junction had 5 bases not matched to a gene; V was cut back by 5 bases and J by 2 bases. CDR3 length: 15 amino acids.

This rearrangement joins TRBV7-9 to TRBJ1-2, with TRBD1 identical over 7 bases. V shed 5 bases and J 6 bases; nucleotides not matched to a gene: 6. The germline CDR1 and CDR2 sequences are SEHNR and FQNEAQ (reference sequence). The CDR3 runs to 13 residues. The chain's CDR3 is CASSLETGNGYTF. CDR3 nucleotide sequence: TGTGCCAGCAGCCTAGAGACAGGGAATGGCTACACCTTC. Full variable domain (remainder filled in from reference TRBV7-9 and TRBJ1-2): DTGVSQNPRHKITKRGQNVTFRCDPISEHNRLYWYRQTLGQGPEFLTYFQNEAQLEKSRLLSDRFSAERPKGSFSTLEIQRTEQGDSAMYLCASSLETGNGYTFGSGTRLTVV.

The chain employs TRBV4-1 and TRBJ2-7; no definite D call. CDR1 is MGHRA and CDR2 is YSYEKL in the germline V gene. Between the trimmed V and J ends, which lost 0 bases and 6 bases, there was a span of 9 bases. The CDR3 has 13 residues. CDR3 loop: CASSQDSVAEQYV. The CDR3 DNA reads TGCGCCAGCAGCCAAGACAGCGTGGCCGAGCAGTACGTC.

This sequence joins TRBV24-1 and TRBJ2-3, with D uncertain. Germline V gene lookup returns CDR1 KGHDR and CDR2 SFDVKD. There are 12 residues in the CDR3. The V and J ends lost 7 bases and 0 bases respectively, with 4 bases between them. This CDR3 reads CATSSSTDTQYF. The CDR3 DNA sequence: TGTGCCACCAGCTCTAGCACAGATACGCAGTATTTT.

The rearrangement uses TRBV6-5 and TRBJ2-5, with TRBD2 identical over 13 bases. The CDR3 is 15 residues long. Germline V gene data show CDR1 as MNHEY and CDR2 as SVGAGI. V shed 6 bases and J 2 bases; nucleotides not matched to a gene: 3. The CDR3 loop reads CASREGLAGQETQYF. The DNA for the CDR3 is TGTGCCAGCAGGGAGGGACTAGCGGGGCAAGAGACCCAGTACTTC.

The chain is built from TRBV28 and TRBJ2-7; the match to TRBD2 covers 7 bases. The CDR3 runs 12 residues. The V segment lost 6 bases and the J segment 5 bases; nucleotides outside the gene matches: 4. Germline lookup yields CDR1 MDHEN and CDR2 SYDVKM. The CDR3: CASRGGLDEQYV. The CDR3 DNA follows: TGTGCCAGCAGGGGAGGGCTTGACGAGCAGTACGTC.

The rearrangement links TRBV12-3 or TRBV12-4 to TRBJ1-1; D perhaps matches TRBD1 (6 bases). The CDR3 extends over 13 amino acids. V dropped 3 bases and J dropped 5 bases, with 10 bases sitting between them. The CDR3 spells CASSFSGETEAFF. DNA for the CDR3: TGTGCCAGCAGTTTTTCAGGGGAAACTGAAGCTTTCTTT.

The J gene is TRBJ2-5, the V gene TRBV5-4, with 7 bases that match TRBD1. Trimming cost V 7 bases and J 5 bases; bases outside gene matches: 14. This CDR3 region has 15 residues. Germline V CDR1 and CDR2: SGHNT, YYREEE (reference sequence). CDR3 protein: CASHKRGLGRETQYF. The CDR3 bases are TGTGCCAGCCATAAGAGGGGGCTGGGGCGGGAGACCCAGTACTTC.

J is TRBJ1-2 and V is TRBV28; D may be TRBD1 (5 bases). The CDR3 runs 12 residues. Trimming took off 8 bases at V and 7 bases at J, with 14 bases between the two ends. Per germline, CDR1 MDHEN and CDR2 SYDVKM. The CDR3, as DNA: TGTGCCAGCTCGGTCGGGGGAGGTGGCTACACCTTC. Translating gives CASSVGGGGYTF.

The chain combines TRBV4-1 with TRBJ1-3, with no clear D. Germline loops: CDR1 MGHRA, CDR2 YSYEKL. Trimming took 2 bases from V and 0 from J, leaving 11 bases between them. The CDR3 is 16 amino acids. The CDR3 coding sequence is TGCGCCAGCAGCCAACTGATCCAGATCTCTGGAAACACCATATATTTT. Its translation: CASSQLIQISGNTIYF.

The chain couples TRBV5-4 to TRBJ2-2, with 13 bases identical to TRBD2. The V gene's germline CDR1 is SGHNT and CDR2 YYREEE (reference sequence). With V trimmed by 4 bases and J by 0 bases, 3 bases remained unmatched. The CDR3 sequence is 17 residues long. The CDR3 bases are TGTGCCAGCAGCCAGGGACTAGCGGGAACGAACACCGGGGAGCTGTTTTTT. It yields the protein CASSQGLAGTNTGELFF.

The chain carries TRBV7-9 and TRBJ2-2; D is undetermined. This CDR3 has 12 amino acids. Germline V gives CDR1 SEHNR, CDR2 FQNEAQ (reference sequence). The ends were cut back, 5 bases at V and 4 bases at J, with 5 bases in the middle. The CDR3 nucleotides read TGTGCCAGCAGCCTTCGCACCGGGGAGCTGTTTTTT. It yields the protein CASSLRTGELFF.

The rearrangement links TRBV7-2 to TRBJ2-5; D unresolved. The germline V and J ends were trimmed by 1 base and 3 bases, with 6 bases remaining between them. This CDR3 has 13 residues. Germline CDR1 SGHTA, CDR2 FQGNSA. In DNA form, the CDR3 reads TGTGCCAGCAGCTTAGTGATAGAAGAGACCCAGTACTTC. Translation: CASSLVIEETQYF.

This clone turned up a few times. V usage is TRBV3-1 (or the pseudogene TRBV3-2) and J usage is TRBJ1-3, with 8 bases that match TRBD1. This CDR3 has 16 residues. The germline CDR1 and CDR2 sequences are LGHDT and YNNKEL (reference sequence). Trimming at V came to 2 bases and at J to 0 bases, leaving 3 bases not matched to a gene. The CDR3 sequence: CASSQNDRGSGNTIYF. CDR3 coding DNA: TGTGCCAGCAGCCAAAATGACAGGGGCTCTGGAAACACCATATATTTT.